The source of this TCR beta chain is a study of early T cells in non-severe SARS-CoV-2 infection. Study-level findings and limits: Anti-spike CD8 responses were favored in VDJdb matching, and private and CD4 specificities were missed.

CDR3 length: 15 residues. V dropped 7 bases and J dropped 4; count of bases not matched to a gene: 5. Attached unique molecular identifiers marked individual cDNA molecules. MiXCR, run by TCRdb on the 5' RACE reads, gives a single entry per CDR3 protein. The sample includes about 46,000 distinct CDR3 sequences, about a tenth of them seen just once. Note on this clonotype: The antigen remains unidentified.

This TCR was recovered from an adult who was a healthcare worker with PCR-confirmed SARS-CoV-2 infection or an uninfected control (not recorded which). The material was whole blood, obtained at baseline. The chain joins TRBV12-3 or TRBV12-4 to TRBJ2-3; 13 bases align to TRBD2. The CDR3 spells CASKRLAGGADTQYF. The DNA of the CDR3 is TGTGCCAGCAAAAGACTAGCGGGGGGCGCAGATACGCAGTATTTT.